The rows below give T cell receptor beta chains drawn from one sample of a study of shared clonotypes between healthy human individuals. This table comes from immunoSEQ multiplex PCR, and its TCRdb copy is limited to in-frame clones, with some not included. The table records 730,000 or so clones, roughly 78% of them present only once. The sequenced sample was memory CD4+ T cells sorted from blood. These receptors all stem from a woman in her 30s in good health. Both conserved end residues are part of each CDR3. The D gene is left open where the match is weak. Size values are once, few and many counts, or a class for expanded clones, and some rows have none.

TRBV9	TRBJ1-2	.	.	TGTGCCAGCAGCGTAGGATTTGGGGCCTACTATGGCTACACCTTC	CASSVGFGAYYGYTF
TRBV30	TRBJ2-4	TRBD1	.	TGTGCCTGGGGTCTAGGGGGCAGGTACTTC	CAWGLGGRYF
TRBV10-1	TRBJ1-5	.	once	TGCGCCAGCCGCGACAGCGATAGCCAGGGTGTAGATCAGCCCCAGCATTTT	CASRDSDSQGVDQPQHF
TRBV27	TRBJ2-7	.	.	TGTGCCAGCAGTTTAAGGAGGGGGGCGAACTCCTACGAGCAGTACTTC	CASSLRRGANSYEQYF
TRBV29-1	TRBJ2-7	TRBD1	few	TGCAGCGTTCGTTCACCGGGACAGGGGCACTACGAGCAGTACTTC	CSVRSPGQGHYEQYF
TRBV11-3	TRBJ2-6	.	.	TGTGCCAGCAGCGAAGAGACATCTCGACAAAGTCGGGCCAACGTCCTGACTTTC	CASSEETSRQSRANVLTF
TRBV5-1	TRBJ2-3	.	once	TGCGCCAGCAATGCGGCGGTCAGCACAGATACGCAGTATTTT	CASNAAVSTDTQYF
TRBV7-8	TRBJ2-7	.	.	TGTGCCAGCAGCTTAGATAGGGTAGCGTCCTACGAGCAGTACTTC	CASSLDRVASYEQYF
TRBV5-1	TRBJ2-7	TRBD1	few	TGCGCCAGCAGCGTGGGACAGGAAACCTACGAGCAGTACTTC	CASSVGQETYEQYF
TRBV9	TRBJ2-2	.	.	TGTGCCAGCAGGACAGGCTTGCGCACCGGGGAGCTGTTTTTT	CASRTGLRTGELFF
TRBV14	TRBJ1-1	.	.	TGTGCCAGCAGCCAAGAGTCACTTATTTCCCGAAGCATGAACACTGAAGCTTTCTTT	CASSQESLISRSMNTEAFF
TRBV2	TRBJ1-1	TRBD1	many	TGTGCCAGCAGTCGTGACAGGGATCTCGAAGCTTTCTTT	CASSRDRDLEAFF
TRBV7-8	TRBJ1-1	TRBD1	.	TGTGCCAGCAGCCTAGGACAGGGGTCAAACACTGAAGCTTTCTTT	CASSLGQGSNTEAFF
TRBV4-1	TRBJ2-3	.	.	TGCGCCAGCAGCCAAGATGGGAGAACAACTAGCACAGATACGCAGTATTTT	CASSQDGRTTSTDTQYF
TRBV27	TRBJ1-4	.	few	TGTGCCAGCAGTTTATCTGGGAATCCAAAACTGTTTTTT	CASSLSGNPKLFF
TRBV11-2	TRBJ2-6	.	.	TGTGCCAGCAGCCCTCGACCATGGAACCAGCGGCCTGGGGCCAACGTCCTGACTTTC	CASSPRPWNQRPGANVLTF
TRBV28	TRBJ2-2	TRBD2	.	TGTGCCAGCAGGGGACTAGCGGGAAAAGCCGGCACCGGGGAGCTGTTTTTT	CASRGLAGKAGTGELFF
TRBV29-1	TRBJ2-7	.	.	TGCAGCGTTTCCCCCCAGTGGTCCTCGGTGGAGCAGTACTTC	CSVSPQWSSVEQYF
TRBV4-1	TRBJ2-7	TRBD2	.	TGCGCCAGCAGCCAAGTTAGCGGGAGCCCGCACGAGCAGTACTTC	CASSQVSGSPHEQYF
TRBV27	TRBJ1-4	.	once	TGTGCCAGCAGTTTATCGTGGCAGGGAAGTGAAAAACTGTTTTTT	CASSLSWQGSEKLFF
TRBV5-5	TRBJ2-7	.	.	TGTGCCAGCAGGCTTTACAAGGCCAGCGGGTGGAATCGAGAGCAGTACTTC	CASRLYKASGWNREQYF
TRBV27	TRBJ2-3	.	.	TGTGCCAGCCGACGAACGCGGGTTAGCACAGATACGCAGTATTTT	CASRRTRVSTDTQYF
TRBV2	TRBJ1-5	.	few	TGTGCCAGCAGTGGGACAGGCAATCAGCCCCAGCATTTT	CASSGTGNQPQHF
TRBV12-5	TRBJ1-1	.	.	TGTGCTAGTGGTCCGGACAGCAACACTGAAGCTTTCTTT	CASGPDSNTEAFF
TRBV4-2	TRBJ2-3	TRBD2	.	TGTGCCAGCAGCCAAGCCTCTAGCGGGAGCGCAGATACGCAGTATTTT	CASSQASSGSADTQYF
TRBV18	TRBJ2-5	.	once	TGTGCCAGCTCACCACCAGACCAAGAGACCCAGTACTTC	CASSPPDQETQYF
TRBV29-1	TRBJ2-3	.	.	TGCAGCGTTGCGGCAACTAGCACAGATACGCAGTATTTT	CSVAATSTDTQYF
TRBV5-6	TRBJ1-4	.	.	TGTGCCAGCAGCTTGTCGACCAGTGGGGGTGAAAAACTGTTTTTT	CASSLSTSGGEKLFF
TRBV28	TRBJ2-6	.	.	TGTGCCAGCAGTTCCTACAGGGCTGGGGCCAACGTCCTGACTTTC	CASSSYRAGANVLTF
TRBV28	TRBJ1-5	.	.	TGTGCCAGCAGTTTACCTAGCGGGGGTCGGCAGCCCCAGCATTTT	CASSLPSGGRQPQHF
TRBV28	TRBJ2-2	TRBD2	.	TGTGCCAGCAGTTCCGCGCGGGAGGGCTTGGGGACCGGGGAGCTGTTTTTT	CASSSAREGLGTGELFF
TRBV6-6	TRBJ2-2	TRBD1	.	TGTGCCAGCAGCCCCCGGACAGGGGGGTCCGGGGAGCTGTTTTTT	CASSPRTGGSGELFF
TRBV5-1	TRBJ2-2	TRBD2	.	TGCGCCATTCGGGAGGGTCCGAACACCGGGGAGCTGTTTTTT	CAIREGPNTGELFF
TRBV5-1	TRBJ2-2	TRBD2	once	TGCGCCAGCAGCTTGGCCCCGGGACTAGCAGCCACCGGGGAGCTGTTTTTT	CASSLAPGLAATGELFF
TRBV4-2	TRBJ1-5	.	.	TGTGCCAGCGCCCAAACCGGGACAAGCAATCAGCCCCAGCATTTT	CASAQTGTSNQPQHF
TRBV5-6	TRBJ2-3	TRBD2	.	TGTGCCAGCACTATCTGGGCGGGAGGCACAGATACGCAGTATTTT	CASTIWAGGTDTQYF
TRBV4-1	TRBJ2-4	TRBD2	.	TGCGCCAGCAGCCAAGCCGGGCGGGGGGGGAACATTCAGTACTTC	CASSQAGRGGNIQYF
TRBV15	TRBJ1-4	TRBD1	.	TGTGCCACCGCCCGGGGACAGGGGAATGAAAAACTGTTTTTT	CATARGQGNEKLFF
TRBV27	TRBJ2-3	.	.	TGTGCCAGCGGACAGTGGAACACAGATACGCAGTATTTT	CASGQWNTDTQYF
TRBV19	TRBJ1-1	.	.	TGTGCCAGTTCCGGGATGGGTAACACTGAAGCTTTCTTT	CASSGMGNTEAFF
TRBV27	TRBJ2-7	.	.	TGTGCCAGCAGCGGACACTCATCCTACGAGCAGTACTTC	CASSGHSSYEQYF
TRBV7-9	TRBJ2-3	TRBD2	.	TGTGCCAGCAGCCCCCCAAGGACTAGCGGAGACGGGGCAGATACGCAGTATTTT	CASSPPRTSGDGADTQYF
TRBV6-1	TRBJ1-1	.	.	TGTGCCAGCACCGTGACAGACGCTAACACTGAAGCTTTCTTT	CASTVTDANTEAFF
TRBV7-2	TRBJ2-1	TRBD1	once	TGTGCCAGTTACCGGGACAGGGTTTACAATGAGCAGTTCTTC	CASYRDRVYNEQFF
TRBV27	TRBJ2-5	TRBD2	.	TGTGCCAGCAGGAGGGGAACGACTAGCGGGAGTCCAGAGACCCAGTACTTC	CASRRGTTSGSPETQYF
TRBV2	TRBJ2-7	.	.	TGTGCCAGCCGTCGGGAAACCTACGAGCAGTACTTC	CASRRETYEQYF
TRBV5-5	TRBJ1-4	.	few	TGTGCCAGCAGACCAGGGACACCAGCAACTAATGAAAAACTGTTTTTT	CASRPGTPATNEKLFF
TRBV28	TRBJ1-2	.	few	TGTGCCAGCAGTCCCCCGAGGGGCTCAAACTATGGCTACACCTTC	CASSPPRGSNYGYTF
TRBV4-1	TRBJ2-7	.	once	TGCGCCAGCAGCCACGCTACGGACTACGAGCAGTACTTC	CASSHATDYEQYF
TRBV2	TRBJ1-1	.	.	TGTGCCAGCGGGGTAAGGCCAACTGAAGCTTTCTTT	CASGVRPTEAFF